This entry describes one T cell receptor beta chain. The source of the sample is a study of cytotoxic CD8 clonotypes in ibrutinib-treated CLL. J was trimmed by 5 bases and V by 7 bases; bases with no gene match: 5. The CDR3 covers 13 residues. Germline CDR1 and CDR2: LNHDA and SQIVND (reference sequence). Assay used: immunoSEQ multiplex PCR; TCRdb lists only in-frame clones, some missing. This sample has more than 110,000 clones, with about three quarters found just once. The V call is TRBV19, the J call TRBJ2-7, with 10 bases lining up with TRBD1. The sequenced sample was PBMCs, obtained after 24 months of ibrutinib treatment. This clonotype originated in a human donor with chronic lymphocytic leukemia. This chain's CDR3 is CASTSGTGDEQYF. CDR3 coding DNA: TGTGCCAGTACCTCCGGGACAGGGGACGAGCAGTACTTC.